The present TCR beta chain was sequenced within a study of blood T cell repertoires in COVID-19. The overall study: Researchers got acute and convalescent COVID-19 samples from the United States, Italy and Spain. PBMCs, B-cell-depleted T cells, or T cells provided the cDNA or gDNA that made up the material.

V trimming: 4 bases; J trimming: 2 bases; junction bases outside the gene matches: 4. CDR1 is SGHRS, CDR2 YFSETQ, per germline. The CDR3 sequence is 14 residues long. This clone was detected a few times. In the original analysis: Reference gene primer amplification gave nucleated cell count estimates. The table came from immunoSEQ multiplex PCR; TCRdb's copy has only in-frame clones and leaves some out. That table is the source of V, J and clone size, and D and trimming were worked out from the DNA. The sample records about 43,000 clones, under 85% being singletons. The chain is built from TRBV5-1 and TRBJ2-3; TRBD2 matches 7 bases. The sequence came from a woman of 80 years or more with acute or convalescent COVID-19. Sequencing input: peripheral blood. The CDR3: CASSGGGSTDTQYF. CDR3 DNA sequence: TGCGCCAGCAGCGGCGGGGGATCCACAGATACGCAGTATTTT.